The 26 T cell receptor beta chains below all came from one sample that was sequenced in a study of T-cell memory formation after mild COVID-19. TCRdb reprocessed the 5' RACE reads via MiXCR and lists one record per CDR3 protein. The sample comprises around 130,000 distinct CDR3 sequences, over 15% of which are singletons, and 4.5% to 6.5% rests with the top ten. The sequenced sample consisted of PBMCs or a T cell subset sorted from them (not recorded which). These receptors originate from a young man who had mild COVID-19 (a few samples of this study predate the infection). Cell type and time point are not known.

The table lists this clonotype with a few counts. This rearrangement joins TRBV6-5 to TRBJ2-5; 8 bases align to TRBD2. The germline gives CDR1 MNHEY, CDR2 SVGAGI. CDR3 length: 13 amino acids. V gave up 6 bases and J gave up 2 bases; unmatched junction bases: 2. The CDR3 sequence: CASRSSGQETQYF. The CDR3 bases are TGTGCCAGCAGATCTAGCGGGCAAGAGACCCAGTACTTC.

This clonotype has only a few counts. The chain has TRBV28 and TRBJ1-4, with 8 bases that match TRBD1. This CDR3 region has 14 residues. With V trimmed by 6 bases and J by 7 bases, 7 bases remained unmatched. The germline V gene has CDR1 MDHEN and CDR2 SYDVKM. The CDR3 bases are TGTGCCAGCAGCCCCCGGACAGGGACTGAAAAACTGTTTTTT. This encodes CASSPRTGTEKLFF.

This sequence joins TRBV12-3 or TRBV12-4 and TRBJ2-3; D assignment may be TRBD1 or TRBD2 (5 bases each). The CDR3 has 17 residues. V lost 3 bases to trimming and J lost 6 bases, with 22 bases between them. The DNA of the CDR3 is TGTGCCAGCAGTTTCGGTTGGGCGGCAGGGAGAGGGGATACGCAGTATTTT. Protein sequence: CASSFGWAAGRGDTQYF.

CDR3 nucleotide sequence: TGTGCCAGCAGTTTCAGGCAGCCACAAGAGACCCAGTACTTC. This gives the protein CASSFRQPQETQYF. J is TRBJ2-5 and V is TRBV12-3 or TRBV12-4; D call uncertain. The V and J ends lost 3 bases and 2 bases respectively, with 10 bases between them. This CDR3 is built from 14 residues.

The chain recombines TRBV5-4 with TRBJ2-3; 7 nucleotides line up with TRBD2. CDR1 and CDR2 (germline): SGHNT, YYREEE (reference sequence). The ends lost 4 bases at V and 2 bases at J; junction bases unmatched: 7. This CDR3 is 15 amino acids long. In nucleotides, the CDR3 is TGTGCCAGCAGCCCACGCGGGGGAGTCACAGATACGCAGTATTTT. As protein: CASSPRGGVTDTQYF.

The genes are TRBV4-3 and TRBJ1-1, with a weak D call TRBD1 (6 bases). The length of the CDR3 is 14 residues. Germline V gene sequence: CDR1 LGHNA, CDR2 YSLEER. V was pared by 4 bases and J by 6 bases, with 15 bases between. The CDR3 protein is CASSRDTGFSEAFF. The CDR3 DNA reads TGCGCCAGCAGCCGAGATACAGGGTTCTCTGAAGCTTTCTTT.

The chain combines TRBV6-2 or TRBV6-3 with TRBJ1-2, with D unresolved. CDR3 length: 12 residues. V was cut by 8 bases and J by 4 bases, with 11 bases left in between. CDR1 is MNHEY and CDR2 is SVGEGT in the germline V gene. As DNA, the CDR3 is TGTGCCAGCTCGGAGACCTCCTATGGCTACACCTTC. Translating it yields CASSETSYGYTF.

This clonotype was counted only a few times. The chain uses TRBV9 and TRBJ2-3, with 7 bases fitting TRBD2. The V segment lost 0 bases and the J segment 3 bases; nucleotides outside the gene matches: 10. The germline V gene encodes CDR1 SGDLS and CDR2 YYNGEE. This CDR3 has 17 residues. The CDR3 nucleotides are TGTGCCAGCAGCGTAGCTCCAGCGGGGTATAGGACAGATACGCAGTATTTT. Protein sequence: CASSVAPAGYRTDTQYF.

This clonotype was detected only a few times. The J gene is TRBJ2-5, the V gene TRBV2, with D perhaps matching TRBD2 (7 bases). The length of the CDR3 is 16 residues. Trimming pared 6 bases from V and 5 bases from J, leaving 22 bases between. The germline CDR1 and CDR2 sequences are SNHLY and FYNNEI. The CDR3 DNA reads as TGTGCCAGCAGAGCTAGGGCAGGGGAGGGCGAGGAGACCCAGTACTTC. Translated, it gives CASRARAGEGEETQYF.

The rearrangement uses TRBV2 and TRBJ1-2; D remains unclear. Trimming cost V 3 bases and J 7 bases, with 6 bases left between them. This CDR3 is built from 11 residues. Germline V CDR1 and CDR2: SNHLY, FYNNEI. The CDR3 here is CASSDRGGYTF. CDR3 bases: TGTGCCAGCAGTGATCGTGGTGGCTACACCTTC.

The chain links TRBV5-1 to TRBJ2-5; 8 bases are shared with TRBD1. The junction had 5 bases not matched to a gene; V was cut back by 0 bases and J by 1 base. The CDR3 length is 16 residues. CDR1 and CDR2 from the germline V gene are SGHRS and YFSETQ. The DNA for the CDR3 is TGCGCCAGCAGCTTGGGACCGACAGGGGTCCAAGAGACCCAGTACTTC. It translates to CASSLGPTGVQETQYF. Drawing the rest from reference TRBV5-1 and TRBJ2-5, the complete variable domain is KAGVTQTPRYLIKTRGQQVTLSCSPISGHRSVSWYQQTPGQGLQFLFEYFSETQRNKGNFPGRFSGRQFSNSRSEMNVSTLELGDSALYLCASSLGPTGVQETQYFGPGTRLLVL.

The chain employs TRBV6-2 or TRBV6-3 and TRBJ2-7; no clear D. The germline V gene has CDR1 MNHEY and CDR2 SVGEGT. This CDR3 has 15 residues. V lost 0 bases and J 3 bases, leaving 12 bases between the germline ends. As DNA, the CDR3 is TGTGCCAGCAGTTACTCCCGTAGTCTAAACTACGAGCAGTACTTC. Translating gives CASSYSRSLNYEQYF.

This clonotype was detected ten times or more. The rearrangement joins TRBV12-3 or TRBV12-4 to TRBJ2-6; perhaps TRBD2 as D (7 bases). This CDR3 comprises 17 residues. Deletions cut 10 bases from V and 0 bases from J, with 19 bases between. CDR3 nucleotides: TGTGCCACCCAACATCGGGGGGACAACTCTGGGGCCAACGTCCTGACTTTC. Residues: CATQHRGDNSGANVLTF.

The chain combines TRBV24-1 with TRBJ2-3; 10 bases fit TRBD2. The CDR3 has 16 residues. V was clipped by 4 bases and J by 4 bases; unmatched bases: 7. Germline values: CDR1 KGHDR, CDR2 SFDVKD. The chain's CDR3 is CATSDYSGGAPDTQYF. CDR3 nucleotide sequence: TGTGCCACCAGTGACTACAGCGGGGGGGCGCCAGATACGCAGTATTTT.

V usage is TRBV12-3 or TRBV12-4 and J usage is TRBJ1-1; 8 bases are a match to TRBD1. V shed 6 bases, J shed 2 bases, and the junction held 14 bases outside the gene matches. The CDR3 consists of 17 residues. The CDR3 sequence is CASRSWYGQGSNTEAFF. In DNA, the CDR3 is TGTGCCAGCAGGAGCTGGTATGGACAGGGTTCCAACACTGAAGCTTTCTTT.

This rearrangement joins TRBV5-1 to TRBJ2-7; D call uncertain. The CDR3 is 14 amino acids. V lost 0 bases to trimming and J lost 0 bases, with 7 bases between them. Germline loops: CDR1 SGHRS, CDR2 YFSETQ. The CDR3 DNA follows: TGCGCCAGCAGCTTGGACAAGAGCTCCTACGAGCAGTACTTC. Amino acid sequence: CASSLDKSSYEQYF. Supplemented by reference TRBV5-1 and TRBJ2-7, the full variable domain reads KAGVTQTPRYLIKTRGQQVTLSCSPISGHRSVSWYQQTPGQGLQFLFEYFSETQRNKGNFPGRFSGRQFSNSRSEMNVSTLELGDSALYLCASSLDKSSYEQYFGPGTRLTVT.

The gene calls are TRBV6-2 or TRBV6-3 and TRBJ1-2; 9 nucleotides line up with TRBD1. The CDR3 has 11 residues. The germline V gene encodes CDR1 MNHEY and CDR2 SVGEGT. J was trimmed by 8 bases and V by 8 bases; bases with no gene match: 3. CDR3 in amino acids: CASRGQGGYTF. CDR3 nucleotide sequence: TGTGCCAGCCGGGGACAGGGAGGCTACACCTTC.

In this sample, this clonotype turned up a few times. This chain links TRBV2 with TRBJ2-2; D call uncertain. The CDR3 totals 16 residues. Trimming stripped 4 bases from V and 0 bases from J, with 12 bases between. Per germline, CDR1 SNHLY and CDR2 FYNNEI. CDR3 residues: CASSAKGLTNTGELFF. The DNA of the CDR3 is TGTGCCAGCAGTGCGAAGGGCCTTACGAACACCGGGGAGCTGTTTTTT.

The chain employs TRBV29-1 and TRBJ2-6; TRBD1 aligns across 8 bases. With 4 bases clipped from V and 1 base from J, the junction kept 3 bases outside the gene matches. There are 15 residues in the CDR3. CDR1 and CDR2 from the germline V gene are SQVTM and ANQGSEA. The CDR3 DNA sequence: TGCAGCGTTGCCTACAGGGGGTCTGGGGCCAACGTCCTGACTTTC. It is translated as CSVAYRGSGANVLTF.

The chain couples TRBV7-2 to TRBJ1-1; D ambiguous. Germline lookup yields CDR1 SGHTA and CDR2 FQGNSA. V lost 0 bases and J lost 7, with 12 bases in between. CDR3 length: 14 amino acids. This CDR3 is CASSLATLADEAFF. CDR3 DNA sequence: TGTGCCAGCAGCTTAGCCACGTTGGCCGATGAAGCTTTCTTT.

Only a few counts were recorded for this clonotype. V gene TRBV14 combines with J gene TRBJ2-7; TRBD2 might be the D (6 bases). Trimming pared 2 bases from V and 0 bases from J, leaving 14 bases between. The germline CDR1 and CDR2 sequences are SGHDN and FVKESK. The CDR3 covers 16 residues. The CDR3 nucleotides read TGTGCCAGCAGCCAATGGGGACTTCGAAGCTCCTACGAGCAGTACTTC. Translation gives CASSQWGLRSSYEQYF.

DNA of the CDR3: TGTGCCAGCAGCGATACGGTCTTTTATCTTGATGAGCAGTTCTTC. As protein: CASSDTVFYLDEQFF. The chain employs TRBV7-8 and TRBJ2-1; D is unclear. This CDR3 contains 15 residues. Trimming removed 5 bases at V and 8 bases at J, with 19 bases between. From germline, CDR1 is SGHVS and CDR2 FQNEAQ.

Only a few counts were recorded for this clonotype. The chain recombines TRBV9 with TRBJ1-5; D gene uncertain. This CDR3 comprises 15 residues. CDR1 and CDR2 (germline): SGDLS, YYNGEE. Trimming left V 0 bases short and J 0 bases short, with 7 bases between. CDR3 DNA sequence: TGTGCCAGCAGCGTAGGGGGTATTAGCAATCAGCCCCAGCATTTT. The encoded protein is CASSVGGISNQPQHF.

CDR3 amino acids: CATSDPGRTNEQFF. DNA for the CDR3: TGTGCCACCAGTGATCCGGGACGAACCAATGAGCAGTTCTTC. V is TRBV24-1 and J is TRBJ2-1, with D tentatively TRBD1 or TRBD2 (5 bases each). The CDR3 is 14 amino acids. Germline V gives CDR1 KGHDR, CDR2 SFDVKD. V was cut by 3 bases and J by 6 bases, with 11 bases left in between.

The V and J genes are TRBV10-3 and TRBJ2-5, with a weak D call TRBD1 (5 bases). Per germline, CDR1 ENHRY and CDR2 SYGVKD. Trimming pared 4 bases from V and 5 bases from J, leaving 14 bases between. The CDR3 runs 14 residues. The CDR3 DNA follows: TGTGCCATCAGTGTCGCTGGGGCCGAGGAGACCCAGTACTTC. This translates into CAISVAGAEETQYF.

This clonotype occurred a few times. The chain combines TRBV25-1 with TRBJ2-6; the D gene is possibly TRBD2 (5 bases). Germline V CDR1 and CDR2: MGHDK, SYGVNS. This CDR3 has 15 residues. V was clipped by 3 bases and J by 4 bases, with 10 bases between them. The CDR3 region has the DNA TGTGCCAGCAGTGACCCAGGAGGAGGGGCCAACGTCCTGACTTTC. Its protein is CASSDPGGGANVLTF.